These T cell receptor beta chains were read from a single sample in a study of identical twins. TCRdb itself ran the 5' RACE reads through MiXCR, one entry per CDR3 protein. The sample has about 530,000 distinct CDR3 sequences, approximately 20% seen once. These same records also appear under a second study, on yellow fever vaccine responses in identical twins.

Sequencing used CD4+ T cells sorted from blood. The source is a woman aged 18-29 years in good health. Both conserved end residues are part of each CDR3. A D gene is named only where the DNA matches it firmly. Rows give clone size only sometimes, using once, few, many, or a class for an expanded clone.

len	v_gene	d_gene	j_gene	abundance	CDR3aa	CDR3nt
15	TRBV15	TRBD2	TRBJ2-7	once	CATSRLAGVEYEQYF	TGTGCCACCAGCAGACTAGCGGGAGTCGAATACGAGCAGTACTTC
14	TRBV7-9	TRBD2	TRBJ2-7	few	CASSLGSSGTEQYF	TGTGCCAGCAGCTTAGGTTCTAGCGGGACCGAGCAGTACTTC
13	TRBV2	.	TRBJ2-3	.	CASSELGADTQYF	TGTGCCAGCAGTGAACTTGGAGCAGATACGCAGTATTTT
13	TRBV12-3/TRBV12-4	.	TRBJ2-5	.	CASSRKGKETQYF	TGTGCCAGCAGTCGGAAGGGGAAAGAGACCCAGTACTTC
14	TRBV10-3	.	TRBJ2-3	.	CAISGSGSPDTQYF	TGTGCCATCAGTGGTAGTGGGAGCCCAGATACGCAGTATTTT
15	TRBV10-3	.	TRBJ1-6	.	CAISEDRTVGAPLHF	TGTGCCATCAGTGAAGATCGGACAGTCGGTGCGCCCCTCCACTTT
17	TRBV6-5	TRBD2	TRBJ2-1	few	CASSYPPGTSGYNEQFF	TGTGCCAGCAGTTACCCGCCTGGGACTAGCGGGTACAATGAGCAGTTCTTC
15	TRBV6-1	TRBD1	TRBJ1-1	.	CASSELGQFNTEAFF	TGTGCCAGCAGTGAACTGGGACAGTTTAACACTGAAGCTTTCTTT
15	TRBV18	TRBD2	TRBJ2-1	.	CASSSGLADFNGQFF	TGTGCCAGCTCGTCGGGACTAGCGGATTTTAATGGGCAGTTCTTC
15	TRBV2	.	TRBJ1-2	.	CASTPDAGATYGYTF	TGTGCCAGCACTCCTGACGCGGGGGCGACCTATGGCTACACCTTC
18	TRBV7-8	.	TRBJ1-5	.	CASSLALTTFAGNQPQHF	TGTGCCAGCAGCTTAGCGCTGACAACCTTTGCGGGCAATCAGCCCCAGCATTTT
17	TRBV6-1	TRBD2	TRBJ2-2	few	CASSQSGGAIVTGELFF	TGTGCCAGCAGTCAAAGCGGGGGGGCCATTGTCACCGGGGAGCTGTTTTTT
16	TRBV15	.	TRBJ2-3	.	CATSRDLGAGTDTQYF	TGTGCCACCAGCAGAGATCTAGGGGCCGGCACAGATACGCAGTATTTT
14	TRBV27	TRBD1	TRBJ2-2	.	CASRLQGAGGELFF	TGTGCCAGCAGACTCCAGGGGGCGGGCGGGGAGCTGTTTTTT
15	TRBV10-3	.	TRBJ2-5	.	CAISELRVPQETQYF	TGTGCCATCAGTGAGTTGAGGGTGCCCCAAGAGACCCAGTACTTC
15	TRBV5-1	.	TRBJ2-1	once	CASSLTGYYDNEQFF	TGCGCCAGCAGCTTAACAGGGTATTACGACAATGAGCAGTTCTTC
16	TRBV24-1	.	TRBJ2-3	few	CATSDRSGSAPDTQYF	TGTGCCACCAGTGATCGGAGCGGATCCGCCCCGGATACGCAGTATTTT
14	TRBV2	.	TRBJ2-1	few	CASSRAGSYNEQFF	TGTGCCAGCAGTAGGGCGGGTTCCTACAATGAGCAGTTCTTC
14	TRBV7-2	.	TRBJ1-5	few	CASSLVRNNQPQHF	TGTGCCAGCAGCTTAGTCCGGAACAATCAGCCCCAGCATTTT
16	TRBV6-1	.	TRBJ1-6	.	CASRPNPQGYNSPLHF	TGTGCCAGCAGACCCAATCCTCAGGGGTATAATTCACCCCTCCACTTT
16	TRBV4-2	TRBD2	TRBJ2-1	.	CASSQRTSGENNEQFF	TGTGCCAGCAGCCAACGGACTAGCGGGGAGAACAATGAGCAGTTCTTC
9	TRBV20-1	.	TRBJ2-5	.	CRIGETQYF	TGCAGAATCGGGGAGACCCAGTACTTC
13	TRBV15	TRBD1	TRBJ1-2	.	CATSRGAGGGYTF	TGTGCCACCAGCAGAGGGGCAGGGGGAGGCTACACCTTC
16	TRBV12-3/TRBV12-4	.	TRBJ1-1	.	CASSYSAGVGDTEAFF	TGTGCCAGCAGTTACAGCGCAGGGGTGGGAGACACTGAAGCTTTCTTT
14	TRBV20-1	TRBD2	TRBJ2-3	.	CSARVAGGGDTQYF	TGCAGTGCTAGAGTAGCGGGAGGCGGAGATACGCAGTATTTT
18	TRBV24-1	TRBD2	TRBJ2-1	few	CATSDTTSGGVSYNEQFF	TGTGCCACCAGTGATACGACTAGCGGAGGAGTCTCCTACAATGAGCAGTTCTTC
14	TRBV29-1	.	TRBJ2-6	.	CSVAGAPGANVLTF	TGCAGCGTTGCGGGAGCCCCAGGGGCCAACGTCCTGACTTTC
12	TRBV12-3/TRBV12-4	.	TRBJ1-2	.	CASSSQSYGYTF	TGTGCCAGCAGTTCACAAAGCTATGGCTACACCTTC
18	TRBV6-2/TRBV6-3	TRBD2	TRBJ2-1	few	CASSSRASGKSSYNEQFF	TGTGCCAGCAGTTCTCGCGCTAGCGGGAAGAGCTCCTACAATGAGCAGTTCTTC
13	TRBV12-3/TRBV12-4	.	TRBJ1-1	few	CASSFWVNTEAFF	TGTGCCAGCAGTTTTTGGGTGAACACTGAAGCTTTCTTT
16	TRBV12-5	.	TRBJ2-2	few	CASGPSGTWNTGELFF	TGTGCTAGTGGTCCCTCCGGGACATGGAACACCGGGGAGCTGTTTTTT
19	TRBV12-3/TRBV12-4	TRBD1	TRBJ1-5	.	CASTTQFGTGDLPNQPQHF	TGTGCCAGCACCACCCAGTTTGGGACAGGCGACCTCCCCAATCAGCCCCAGCATTTT
13	TRBV20-1	TRBD1	TRBJ1-6	few	CSANRDRVSPLHF	TGCAGTGCTAACCGGGACAGGGTTTCACCCCTCCACTTT
16	TRBV5-1	.	TRBJ2-3	few	CASSLGSQGVGDTQYF	TGCGCCAGCAGCTTGGGGTCACAGGGAGTTGGAGATACGCAGTATTTT
20	TRBV12-3/TRBV12-4	TRBD1	TRBJ1-2	.	CASSLRTGGVTRGQNYGYTF	TGTGCCAGCAGTCTACGGACAGGGGGCGTAACACGAGGACAAAACTATGGCTACACCTTC
14	TRBV10-3	.	TRBJ2-7	few	CAISTGTLPYEQYF	TGTGCCATCAGTACCGGGACGTTACCTTACGAGCAGTACTTC
14	TRBV2	.	TRBJ2-7	.	CASRERTAGGEQYF	TGTGCCAGCAGAGAGAGGACTGCCGGAGGGGAGCAGTACTTC
17	TRBV28	.	TRBJ2-1	.	CASSTGPIPSSYNEQFF	TGTGCCAGCAGTACCGGGCCGATCCCAAGCTCCTACAATGAGCAGTTCTTC
12	TRBV2	TRBD1	TRBJ1-1	few	CASSDSRGRAFF	TGTGCCAGCAGTGATTCGAGGGGGCGAGCTTTCTTT
14	TRBV5-1	TRBD2	TRBJ2-7	many	CASRPRTSEHEQYF	TGCGCCAGCAGACCTAGGACTAGCGAGCACGAGCAGTACTTC
13	TRBV12-3/TRBV12-4	.	TRBJ2-5	.	CASSLEFKETQYF	TGTGCCAGCAGTTTAGAGTTTAAAGAGACCCAGTACTTC
14	TRBV7-6	.	TRBJ2-7	few	CASSPTGLGHEQYF	TGTGCCAGCAGCCCAACAGGGTTGGGCCACGAGCAGTACTTC
11	TRBV12-3/TRBV12-4	.	TRBJ2-5	many	CASSNQETQYF	TGTGCCAGCAGTAACCAAGAGACCCAGTACTTC
14	TRBV5-1	.	TRBJ2-7	few	CASAGGIPSYEQYF	TGCGCCAGCGCCGGGGGTATCCCCTCCTACGAGCAGTACTTC
15	TRBV15	.	TRBJ2-2	many	CATSRDPSNTGELFF	TGTGCCACCAGCAGAGATCCCAGCAACACCGGGGAGCTGTTTTTT
15	TRBV7-6	TRBD2	TRBJ2-5	few	CASSFSGGAKETQYF	TGTGCCAGCAGCTTCAGCGGGGGGGCAAAAGAGACCCAGTACTTC
14	TRBV6-1	.	TRBJ1-5	.	CASSPIWGNQPQHF	TGTGCCAGCAGCCCGATTTGGGGAAATCAGCCCCAGCATTTT
17	TRBV18	TRBD1	TRBJ2-4	few	CASSPSGQEVAKNIQYF	TGTGCCAGCTCACCATCGGGACAGGAGGTAGCCAAAAACATTCAGTACTTC
12	TRBV4-1	.	TRBJ2-1	few	CASSQDLPEQFF	TGCGCCAGCAGCCAAGATCTTCCTGAGCAGTTCTTC
16	TRBV5-5	.	TRBJ2-1	.	CASRRGGSHTTNEQFF	TGTGCCAGCAGGAGGGGCGGGTCTCACACCACAAATGAGCAGTTCTTC
13	TRBV2	TRBD2	TRBJ2-1	.	CASKRDWSLEQFF	TGTGCCAGCAAGCGGGATTGGTCTCTTGAGCAGTTCTTC
13	TRBV28	.	TRBJ1-4	.	CASNRALNEKLFF	TGTGCCAGCAACCGGGCCCTTAATGAAAAACTGTTTTTT
13	TRBV27	.	TRBJ2-1	.	CASSGIGYNEQFF	TGTGCCAGCAGTGGGATCGGCTACAATGAGCAGTTCTTC
20	TRBV7-8	.	TRBJ2-2	.	CASKPGGQLFWGANTGELFF	TGTGCCAGCAAGCCCGGGGGACAGTTATTTTGGGGAGCGAACACCGGGGAGCTGTTTTTT
15	TRBV12-3/TRBV12-4	TRBD2	TRBJ2-1	few	CAITSSGVSYNEQFF	TGTGCCATCACGAGTAGCGGGGTCTCCTACAATGAGCAGTTCTTC
15	TRBV5-1	.	TRBJ2-2	few	CASSLDPVDTGELFF	TGCGCCAGCAGCTTGGACCCTGTGGACACCGGGGAGCTGTTTTTT
14	TRBV5-1	TRBD2	TRBJ2-3	many	CASSSGGPTDTQYF	TGCGCCAGCAGCTCGGGGGGACCCACAGATACGCAGTATTTT
12	TRBV20-1	TRBD1	TRBJ2-1	few	CSAAGGYNEQFF	TGCAGTGCGGCAGGGGGTTACAATGAGCAGTTCTTC
17	TRBV7-3	TRBD2	TRBJ2-1	few	CASSRGAEASGGREQFF	TGTGCCAGCAGCCGAGGGGCCGAGGCTAGCGGAGGTCGGGAGCAGTTCTTC